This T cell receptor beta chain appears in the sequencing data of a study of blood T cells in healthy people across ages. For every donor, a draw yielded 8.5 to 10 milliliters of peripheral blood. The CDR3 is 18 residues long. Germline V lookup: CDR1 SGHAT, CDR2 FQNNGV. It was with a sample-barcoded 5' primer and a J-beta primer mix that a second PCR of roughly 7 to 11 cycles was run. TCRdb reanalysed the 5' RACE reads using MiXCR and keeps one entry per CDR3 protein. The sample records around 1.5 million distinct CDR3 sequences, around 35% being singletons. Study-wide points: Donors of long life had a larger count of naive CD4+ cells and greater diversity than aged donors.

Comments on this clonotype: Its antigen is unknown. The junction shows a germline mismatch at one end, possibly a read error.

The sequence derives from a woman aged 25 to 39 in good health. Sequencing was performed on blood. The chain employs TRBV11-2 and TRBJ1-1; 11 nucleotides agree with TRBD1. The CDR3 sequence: CASSLDSRGQGVNTEAFF. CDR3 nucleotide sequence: TGTGCCAGCAGCCTAGATTCAAGGGGACAGGGGGTGAACACTGAAGCTTTCTTT.